The sequence of this T cell receptor beta chain was determined in a study of blood T cell repertoires in COVID-19 (dated by TCRdb to 2020 to 2022). About the study as a whole: Samples covering the acute and convalescent phases of COVID-19 were provided by collaborators in the United States, Italy and Spain. The material from the prospective study consisted of cDNA or gDNA derived from T cells, B-cell-depleted T cells, or PBMCs. Deeply sampled blood TCRbeta repertoires from subjects exposed to, actively infected with, or recovered from COVID-19 were included in the dataset. A freely available public database, intended as a resource for researchers studying the immune response to SARS-CoV-2, is where the repertoires were released. Samples came from the ongoing ImmuneRACE study (first 160 participants) plus 1,254 subjects from 6 global collaborators. The sample metadata nearly always contained a de-identified subject ID, COVID-19 status, age in years and sex. Where HLA class I and class II types were available, the types were taken from metadata supplied by the sample provider, not from assay-based typing. On the study overall, not on this receptor specifically: How much clinical and demographic metadata was included differed by source and by participant, and the metadata was provided uncurated.

The CDR3 measures 14 amino acids from cysteine to phenylalanine. Only CDR3 DNA remains: 42 bases, in frame from the first base. The germline V gene yields SNHLY for CDR1 and FYNNEI for CDR2. Clipping removes 8 bases from V and 4 bases from J, with 10 as the unmatched junction base count. Each collaborating institution followed its own protocols to collect whole blood in K2EDTA tubes. For TCRbeta analysis, collaborators shipped samples in one of three forms: frozen whole blood, isolated PBMCs, or DNA extracted from either of those sample types. Concerning this clone itself: Its antigen remains undetermined. No base-level quality is on record; no much larger clone is a single base apart.

TCRbeta CDR3 regions were amplified from genomic DNA using the immunoSEQ Assay, a bias-controlled multiplex PCR. Per the original workflow: The number of nucleated cells in each sample was estimated from the amplification of reference gene primers within the assay. To quantify the absolute abundance of each unique TCRbeta CDR3 rearrangement, sequence reads were collapsed and filtered. For each sample, productive Simpson clonality was calculated as the square root of Simpson's diversity index over productive rearrangements. TCRdb mirrors the immuneACCESS table, restricted to in-frame sequences. Some clones are absent from its copies; in checked studies, under half trace to an unresolved V gene, and the reason for the others is unknown. That table gives V, J and clone size, and the DNA gave D and trimming. The sample profile shows 95,000 to 100,000 clones; 70% to 85% of them were found once. The top ten clones comprise roughly 24% of the sample.

The sequence derives from a human donor in a cohort sampled during active COVID-19. Sequencing was carried out using peripheral blood. The rearranged segments are TRBV2 and TRBJ2-7, with 8 bases matching TRBD1. The nucleotide sequence reads TGTGCCAGCGGCCCAGGGGGCGAAAGGTACGAGCAGTACTTC. Its amino acids are CASGPGGERYEQYF.